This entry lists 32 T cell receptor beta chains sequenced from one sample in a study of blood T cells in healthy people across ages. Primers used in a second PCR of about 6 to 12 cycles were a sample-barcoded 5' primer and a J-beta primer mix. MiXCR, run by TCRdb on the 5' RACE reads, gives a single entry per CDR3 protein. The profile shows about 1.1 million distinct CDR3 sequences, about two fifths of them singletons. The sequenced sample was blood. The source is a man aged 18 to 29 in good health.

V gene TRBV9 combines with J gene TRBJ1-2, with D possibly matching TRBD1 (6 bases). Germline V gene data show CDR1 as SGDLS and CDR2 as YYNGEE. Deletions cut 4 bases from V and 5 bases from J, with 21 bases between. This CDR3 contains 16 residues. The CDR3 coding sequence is TGTGCCAGCAGCCCTAGCTCCCGGGACACTTCGTATGGCTACACCTTC. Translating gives CASSPSSRDTSYGYTF.

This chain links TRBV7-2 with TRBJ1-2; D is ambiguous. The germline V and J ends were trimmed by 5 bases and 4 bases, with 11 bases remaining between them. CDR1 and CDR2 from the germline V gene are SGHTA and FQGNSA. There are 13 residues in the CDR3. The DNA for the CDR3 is TGTGCCAGCAGCCCTCCCCCCGTCTATGGCTACACCTTC. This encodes CASSPPPVYGYTF.

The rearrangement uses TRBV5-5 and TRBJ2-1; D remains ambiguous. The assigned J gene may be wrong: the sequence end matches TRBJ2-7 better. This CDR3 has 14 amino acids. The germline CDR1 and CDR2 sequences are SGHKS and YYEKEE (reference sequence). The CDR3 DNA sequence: TGTGCCAGCAGCCCTTCCCAACAATACAATGAGCAGTACTTC. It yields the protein CASSPSQQYNEQYF.

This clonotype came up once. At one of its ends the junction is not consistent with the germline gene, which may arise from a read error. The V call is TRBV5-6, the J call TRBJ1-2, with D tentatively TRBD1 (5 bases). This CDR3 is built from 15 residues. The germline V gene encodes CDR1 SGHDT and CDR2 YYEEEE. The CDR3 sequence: CASSPGGGANHGYTF. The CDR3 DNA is TGTGCCAGCAGCCCCGGGGGAGGGGCTAACCATGGCTACACCTTC. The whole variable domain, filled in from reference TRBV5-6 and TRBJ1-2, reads DAGVTQSPTHLIKTRGQQVTLRCSPKSGHDTVSWYQQALGQGPQFIFQYYEEEERQRGNFPDRFSGHQFPNYSSELNVNALLLGDSALYLCASSPGGGANHGYTFGSGTRLTVV.

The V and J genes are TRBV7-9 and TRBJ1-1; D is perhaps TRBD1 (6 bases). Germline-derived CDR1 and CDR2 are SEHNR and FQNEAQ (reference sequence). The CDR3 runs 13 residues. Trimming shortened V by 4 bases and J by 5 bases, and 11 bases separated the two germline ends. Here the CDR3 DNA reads TGTGCCAGCAGCTCAGGGGCAGGGACTGAAGCTTTCTTT. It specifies CASSSGAGTEAFF.

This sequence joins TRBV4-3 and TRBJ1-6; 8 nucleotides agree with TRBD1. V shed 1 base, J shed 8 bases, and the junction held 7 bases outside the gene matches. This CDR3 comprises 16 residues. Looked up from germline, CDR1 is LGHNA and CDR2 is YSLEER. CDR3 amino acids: CASSQGTGNRDSPLHF. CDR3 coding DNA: TGCGCCAGCAGCCAAGGGACAGGGAACCGGGATTCACCCCTCCACTTT.

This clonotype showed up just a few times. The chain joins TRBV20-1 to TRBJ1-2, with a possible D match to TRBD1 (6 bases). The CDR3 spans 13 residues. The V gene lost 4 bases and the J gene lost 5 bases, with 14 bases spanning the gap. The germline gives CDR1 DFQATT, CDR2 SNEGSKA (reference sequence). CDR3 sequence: CSATTGYWYGYTF. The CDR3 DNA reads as TGCAGTGCTACTACAGGGTATTGGTATGGCTACACCTTC.

Here the CDR3 reads CASSPVGFKAGELFF. CDR3 bases: TGCGCCAGCAGCCCCGTGGGGTTTAAGGCCGGGGAGCTGTTTTTT. This chain connects TRBV4-1 to TRBJ2-2; D is uncertain. CDR1 MGHRA and CDR2 YSYEKL come from the germline V gene. The CDR3 totals 15 residues. Trimming took 4 bases from V and 6 from J, leaving 15 bases between them.

CDR3 amino acids: CASSSTSGAARDTQYF. The CDR3 nucleotides read TGTGCCAGCAGTTCGACTAGCGGGGCAGCACGGGATACGCAGTATTTT. J is TRBJ2-3 and V is TRBV27, with 11 bases aligning to TRBD2. CDR1 is MNHEY, CDR2 SMNVEV, per germline (reference sequence). V was clipped by 4 bases and J by 6 bases; unmatched bases: 9. The CDR3 runs to 16 residues.

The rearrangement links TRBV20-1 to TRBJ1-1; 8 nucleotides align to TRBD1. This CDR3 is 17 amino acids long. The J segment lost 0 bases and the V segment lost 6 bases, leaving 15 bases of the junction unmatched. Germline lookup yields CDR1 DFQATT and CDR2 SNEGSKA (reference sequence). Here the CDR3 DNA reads TGCAGTGCCATAGGGCTTCTCAGGGGGCTCATGAACACTGAAGCTTTCTTT. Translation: CSAIGLLRGLMNTEAFF.

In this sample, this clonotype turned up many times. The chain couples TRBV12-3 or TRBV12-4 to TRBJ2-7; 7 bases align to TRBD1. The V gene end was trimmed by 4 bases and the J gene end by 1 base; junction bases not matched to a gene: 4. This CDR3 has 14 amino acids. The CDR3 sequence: CASSSGQASYEQYF. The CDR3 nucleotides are TGTGCCAGCAGTTCAGGACAGGCATCCTACGAGCAGTACTTC.

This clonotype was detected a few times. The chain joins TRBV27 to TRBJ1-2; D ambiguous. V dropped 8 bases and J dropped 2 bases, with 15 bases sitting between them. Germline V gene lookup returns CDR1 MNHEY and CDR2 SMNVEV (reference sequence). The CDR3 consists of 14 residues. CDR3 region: CASGIPGANYGYTF. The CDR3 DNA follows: TGTGCCAGCGGTATACCGGGAGCCAACTATGGCTACACCTTC.

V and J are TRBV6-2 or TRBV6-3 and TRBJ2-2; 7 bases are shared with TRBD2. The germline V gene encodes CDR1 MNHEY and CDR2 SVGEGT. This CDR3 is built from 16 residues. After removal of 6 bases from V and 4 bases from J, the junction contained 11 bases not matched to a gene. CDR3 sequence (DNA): TGTGCCAGCAGCCTCAACCCGGGGGGTGGCACCGGGGAGCTGTTTTTT. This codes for CASSLNPGGGTGELFF.

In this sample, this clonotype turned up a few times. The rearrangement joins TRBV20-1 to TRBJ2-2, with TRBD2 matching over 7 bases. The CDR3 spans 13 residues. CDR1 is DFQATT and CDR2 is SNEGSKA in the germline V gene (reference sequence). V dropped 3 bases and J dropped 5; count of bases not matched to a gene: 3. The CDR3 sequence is CSASPGGTGELFF. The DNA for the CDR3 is TGCAGTGCTAGTCCCGGGGGGACCGGGGAGCTGTTTTTT.

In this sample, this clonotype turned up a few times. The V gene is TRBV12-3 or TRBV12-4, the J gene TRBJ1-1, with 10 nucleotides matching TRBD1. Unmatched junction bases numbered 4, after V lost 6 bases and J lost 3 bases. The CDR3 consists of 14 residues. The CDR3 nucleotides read TGTGCCAGCAGCTTTGGACAGGGGGACACTGAAGCTTTCTTT. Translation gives CASSFGQGDTEAFF.

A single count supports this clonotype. The CDR3 reads CASSFPTGGSYNEQYF. CDR3 DNA sequence: TGTGCCAGCAGTTTCCCTACAGGGGGCTCCTACAATGAGCAGTACTTC. The rearrangement joins TRBV12-3 or TRBV12-4 to TRBJ2-1, with 9 positions matching TRBD1. The J call may be mistaken, given a closer DNA end match to TRBJ2-7. The length of the CDR3 is 16 residues.

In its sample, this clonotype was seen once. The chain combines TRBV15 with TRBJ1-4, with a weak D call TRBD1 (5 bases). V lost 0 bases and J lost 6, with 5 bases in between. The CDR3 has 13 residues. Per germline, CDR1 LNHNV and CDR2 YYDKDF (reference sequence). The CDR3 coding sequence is TGTGCCACCAGCAGAGAAGGGGATGAAAAACTGTTTTTT. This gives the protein CATSREGDEKLFF.

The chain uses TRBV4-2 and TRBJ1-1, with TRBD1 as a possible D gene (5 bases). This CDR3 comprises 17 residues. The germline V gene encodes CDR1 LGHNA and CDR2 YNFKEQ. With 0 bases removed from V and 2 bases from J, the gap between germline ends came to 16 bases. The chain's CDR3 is CASSQDLDSGRNTEAFF. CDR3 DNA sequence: TGTGCCAGCAGCCAAGATCTTGACAGCGGGAGAAACACTGAAGCTTTCTTT.

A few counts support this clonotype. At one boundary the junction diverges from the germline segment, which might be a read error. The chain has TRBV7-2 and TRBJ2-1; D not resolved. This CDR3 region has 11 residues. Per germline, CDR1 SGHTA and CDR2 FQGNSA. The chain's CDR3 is CAISLINEQFF. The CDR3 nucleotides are TGTGCCATCAGCTTAATAAATGAGCAGTTCTTC.

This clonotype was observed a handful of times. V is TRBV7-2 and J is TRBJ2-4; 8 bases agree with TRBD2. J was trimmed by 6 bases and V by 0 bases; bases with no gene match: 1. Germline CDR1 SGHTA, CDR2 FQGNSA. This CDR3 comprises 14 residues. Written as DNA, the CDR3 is TGTGCCAGCAGCTTAGCAGCGGGGGCAAACATTCAGTACTTC. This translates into CASSLAAGANIQYF. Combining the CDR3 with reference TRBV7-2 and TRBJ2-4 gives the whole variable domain GAGVSQSPSNKVTEKGKDVELRCDPISGHTALYWYRQSLGQGLEFLIYFQGNSAPDKSGLPSDRFSAERTGGSVSTLTIQRTQQEDSAVYLCASSLAAGANIQYFGAGTRLSVL.

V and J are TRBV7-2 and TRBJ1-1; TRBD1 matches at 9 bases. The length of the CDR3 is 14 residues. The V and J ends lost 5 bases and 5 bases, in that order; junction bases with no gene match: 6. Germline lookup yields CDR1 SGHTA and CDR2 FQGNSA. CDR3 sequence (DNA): TGTGCCAGCAGCAAGACAGGGGGGGAGACTGAAGCTTTCTTT. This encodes CASSKTGGETEAFF.

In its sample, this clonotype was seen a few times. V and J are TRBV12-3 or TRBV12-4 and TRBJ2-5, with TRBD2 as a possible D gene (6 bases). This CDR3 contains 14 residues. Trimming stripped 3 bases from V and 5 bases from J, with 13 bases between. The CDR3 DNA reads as TGTGCCAGCAGTTTTTCCGCGGGGCGGGAGACCCAGTACTTC. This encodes CASSFSAGRETQYF.

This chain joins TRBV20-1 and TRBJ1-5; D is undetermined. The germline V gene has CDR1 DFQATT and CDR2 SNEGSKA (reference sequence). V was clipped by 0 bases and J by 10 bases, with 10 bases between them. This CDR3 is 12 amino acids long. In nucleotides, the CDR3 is TGCAGTGCTAGAGATACCATTGATCCCCAGCATTTT. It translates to CSARDTIDPQHF.

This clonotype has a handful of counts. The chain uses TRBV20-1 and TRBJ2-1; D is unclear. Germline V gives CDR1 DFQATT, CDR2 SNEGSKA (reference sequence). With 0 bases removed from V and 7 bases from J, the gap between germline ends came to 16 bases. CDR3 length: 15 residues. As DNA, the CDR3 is TGCAGTGCTAGAGATCAAGGGATAGGTTCGAATGAGCAGTTCTTC. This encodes CSARDQGIGSNEQFF.

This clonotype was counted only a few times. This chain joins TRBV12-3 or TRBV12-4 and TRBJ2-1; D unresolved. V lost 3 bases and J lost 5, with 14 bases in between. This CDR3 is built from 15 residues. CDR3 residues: CASSFPRTRNNEQFF. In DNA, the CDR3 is TGTGCCAGCAGTTTCCCCCGGACGAGGAACAATGAGCAGTTCTTC.

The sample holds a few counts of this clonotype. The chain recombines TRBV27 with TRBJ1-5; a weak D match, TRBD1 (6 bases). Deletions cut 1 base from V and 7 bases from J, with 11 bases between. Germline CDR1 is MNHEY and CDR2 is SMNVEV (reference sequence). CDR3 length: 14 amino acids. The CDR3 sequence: CASSLYQGLQPQHF. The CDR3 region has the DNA TGTGCCAGCAGTTTATATCAGGGGTTGCAGCCCCAGCATTTT.

This CDR3 is CASSSTAGGYNEQYF. DNA of the CDR3: TGTGCCAGCAGCTCTACGGCAGGGGGTTACAATGAGCAGTACTTC. V and J are TRBV6-5 and TRBJ2-1; 7 positions agree with TRBD1. The assigned J gene may be wrong: the sequence end matches TRBJ2-7 better. This CDR3 is 15 amino acids long. The germline V gene has CDR1 MNHEY and CDR2 SVGAGI.

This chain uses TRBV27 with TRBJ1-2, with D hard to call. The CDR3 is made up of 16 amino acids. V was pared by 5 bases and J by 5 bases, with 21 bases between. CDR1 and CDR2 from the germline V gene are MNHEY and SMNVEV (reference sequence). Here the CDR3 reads CASSRLSPNLWYGYTF. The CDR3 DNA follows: TGTGCCAGCAGTCGACTATCCCCTAACTTGTGGTATGGCTACACCTTC.

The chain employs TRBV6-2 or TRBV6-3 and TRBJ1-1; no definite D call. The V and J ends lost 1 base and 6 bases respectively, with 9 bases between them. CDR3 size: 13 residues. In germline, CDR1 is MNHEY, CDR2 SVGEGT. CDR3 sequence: CASSYFDASEAFF. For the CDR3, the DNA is TGTGCCAGCAGTTACTTTGACGCCTCTGAAGCTTTCTTT.

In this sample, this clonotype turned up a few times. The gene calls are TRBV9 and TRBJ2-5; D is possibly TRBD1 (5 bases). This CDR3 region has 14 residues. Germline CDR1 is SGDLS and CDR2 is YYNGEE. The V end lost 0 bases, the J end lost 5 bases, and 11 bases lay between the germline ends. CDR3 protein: CASSVAGAMETQYF. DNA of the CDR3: TGTGCCAGCAGCGTAGCTGGGGCCATGGAGACCCAGTACTTC.

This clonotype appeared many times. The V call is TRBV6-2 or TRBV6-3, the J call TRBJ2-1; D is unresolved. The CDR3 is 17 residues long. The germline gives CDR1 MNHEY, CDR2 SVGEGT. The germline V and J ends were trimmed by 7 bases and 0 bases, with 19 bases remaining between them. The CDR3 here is CASTTHSKASSYNEQFF. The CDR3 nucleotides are TGTGCCAGCACCACACATTCAAAGGCCAGCTCCTACAATGAGCAGTTCTTC.

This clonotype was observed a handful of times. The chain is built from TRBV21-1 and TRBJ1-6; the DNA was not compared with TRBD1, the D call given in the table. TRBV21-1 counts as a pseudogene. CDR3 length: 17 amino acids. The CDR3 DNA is TGTGTCAGGGGGGCCGCCGACTGGATCCCCTATAATTCACCCCTCCACTTT. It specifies CVRGAADWIPYNSPLHF.